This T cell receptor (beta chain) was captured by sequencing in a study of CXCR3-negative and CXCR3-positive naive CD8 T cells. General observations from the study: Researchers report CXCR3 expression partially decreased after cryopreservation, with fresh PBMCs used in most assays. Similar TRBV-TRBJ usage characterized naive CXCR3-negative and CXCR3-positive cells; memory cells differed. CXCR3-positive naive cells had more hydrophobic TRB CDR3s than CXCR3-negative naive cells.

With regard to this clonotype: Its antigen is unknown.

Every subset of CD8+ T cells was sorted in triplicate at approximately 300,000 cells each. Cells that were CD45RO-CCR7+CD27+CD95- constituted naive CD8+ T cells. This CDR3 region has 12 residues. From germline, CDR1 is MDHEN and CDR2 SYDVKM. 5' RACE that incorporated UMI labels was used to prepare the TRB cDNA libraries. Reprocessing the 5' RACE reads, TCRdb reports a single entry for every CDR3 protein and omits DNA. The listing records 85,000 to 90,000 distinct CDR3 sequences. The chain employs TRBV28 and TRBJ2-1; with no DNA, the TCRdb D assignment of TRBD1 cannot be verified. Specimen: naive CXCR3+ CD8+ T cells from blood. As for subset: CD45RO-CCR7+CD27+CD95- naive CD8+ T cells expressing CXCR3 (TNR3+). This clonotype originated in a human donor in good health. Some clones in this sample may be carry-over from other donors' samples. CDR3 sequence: CASSQGYNEQFF.